The following is a T cell receptor (beta chain) sequence with its context. No antigen is known for it. This record comes from a study of PD-1 blockade in classical Hodgkin lymphoma. Study findings and constraints: CD4+ TCR diversity, unlike CD8+, rose significantly by C4D1.

Time point: cycle 4 day 1 (C4D1), after more than five weeks of nivolumab. Patients all relapsed after autologous stem cell transplantation, and there was variation in brentuximab vedotin exposure. Measured with immunoSEQ multiplex PCR; TCRdb has only the in-frame clones, and not every one. Here the sample spans approximately 52,000 clones, approximately 89% being singletons. Germline assignment: CDR1 SGDLS and CDR2 YYNGEE. The CDR3 is 17 amino acids. The junction had 11 bases not matched to a gene; V was cut back by 0 bases and J by 5 bases. This clonotype was obtained from a human donor with classical Hodgkin lymphoma. The rearrangement links TRBV9 to TRBJ2-5; 9 bases fit TRBD2. Sequenced material: peripheral blood mononuclear cells (PBMCs), taken before the fourth cycle of nivolumab. The CDR3 protein is CASSVGRGAGGRETQYF. The CDR3 DNA is TGTGCCAGCAGCGTAGGGCGAGGAGCGGGGGGTCGGGAGACCCAGTACTTC.